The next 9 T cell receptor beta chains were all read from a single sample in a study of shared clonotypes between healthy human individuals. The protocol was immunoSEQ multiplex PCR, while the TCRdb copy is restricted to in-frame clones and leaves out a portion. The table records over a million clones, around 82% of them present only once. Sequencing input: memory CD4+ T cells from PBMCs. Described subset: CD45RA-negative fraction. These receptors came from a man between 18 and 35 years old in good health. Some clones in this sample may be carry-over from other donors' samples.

The CDR3 reads CASSPTNLDYGYTF. CDR3 DNA sequence: TGTGCCAGCTCACCGACTAACTTGGACTATGGCTACACCTTC. This chain uses TRBV18 with TRBJ1-2; D not resolved. Germline-derived CDR1 and CDR2 are KGHSH and LQKENI. This CDR3 comprises 14 residues. V was trimmed by 3 bases and J by 3 bases, leaving 11 bases between them.

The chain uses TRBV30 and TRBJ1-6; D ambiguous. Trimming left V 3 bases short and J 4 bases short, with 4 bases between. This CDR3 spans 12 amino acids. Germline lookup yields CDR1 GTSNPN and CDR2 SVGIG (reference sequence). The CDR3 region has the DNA TGTGCCTGGAGAGATTATAATTCACCCCTCCACTTT. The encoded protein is CAWRDYNSPLHF.

The CDR3 here is CASSERGGGPQEQYF. CDR3 sequence (DNA): TGTGCCAGCAGTGAACGTGGGGGAGGGCCGCAAGAGCAGTACTTC. The V and J genes are TRBV6-1 and TRBJ2-7, with 7 bases fitting TRBD2. The CDR3 extends over 15 amino acids. The junction had 11 bases not matched to a gene; V was cut back by 2 bases and J by 7 bases. Germline-derived CDR1 and CDR2 are MNHNS and SASEGT.

The CDR3: CASRTVYGYTF. CDR3 nucleotides: TGTGCCAGTAGGACGGTCTATGGCTACACCTTC. The chain has TRBV28 and TRBJ1-2; the D is unclear. This CDR3 region has 11 residues. Per the germline V gene, CDR1 is MDHEN and CDR2 is SYDVKM. V lost 9 bases and J 4 bases, leaving 9 bases between the germline ends.

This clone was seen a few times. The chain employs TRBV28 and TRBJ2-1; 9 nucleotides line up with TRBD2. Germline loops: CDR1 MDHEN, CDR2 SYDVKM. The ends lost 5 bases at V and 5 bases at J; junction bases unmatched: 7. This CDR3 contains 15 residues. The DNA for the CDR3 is TGTGCCAGCAGTCCGACTAGCGGAGTTAACAATGAGCAGTTCTTC. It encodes CASSPTSGVNNEQFF.

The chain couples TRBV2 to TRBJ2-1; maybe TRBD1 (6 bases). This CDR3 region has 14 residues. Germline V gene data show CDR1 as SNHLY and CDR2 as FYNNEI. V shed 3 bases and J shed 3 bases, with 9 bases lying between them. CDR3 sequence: CASSDGTLYNEQFF. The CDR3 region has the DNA TGTGCCAGCAGTGATGGGACACTCTACAATGAGCAGTTCTTC.

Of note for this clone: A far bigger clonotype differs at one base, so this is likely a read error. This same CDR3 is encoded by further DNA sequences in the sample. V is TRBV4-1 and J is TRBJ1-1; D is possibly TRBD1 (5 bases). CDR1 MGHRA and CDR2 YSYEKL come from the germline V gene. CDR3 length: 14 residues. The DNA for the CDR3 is TGCGCCAGCAGCGGGCCCCTCCGAGGGACTGAGGCTTTCTTT. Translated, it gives CASSGPLRGTEAFF.

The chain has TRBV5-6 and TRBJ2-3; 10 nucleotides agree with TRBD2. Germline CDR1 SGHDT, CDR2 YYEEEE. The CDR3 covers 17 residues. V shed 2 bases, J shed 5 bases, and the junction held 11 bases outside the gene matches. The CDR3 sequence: CASSFRGLAGVLDTQYF. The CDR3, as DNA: TGTGCCAGCAGCTTTCGGGGGCTAGCGGGAGTATTAGATACGCAGTATTTT.

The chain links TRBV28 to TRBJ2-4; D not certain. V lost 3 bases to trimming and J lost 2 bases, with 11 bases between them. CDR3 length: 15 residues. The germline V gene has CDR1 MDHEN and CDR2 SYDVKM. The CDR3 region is CASSLRVISKNIQYF. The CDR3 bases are TGTGCCAGCAGTTTGAGAGTTATCTCCAAAAACATTCAGTACTTC.